The source of this T cell receptor (beta chain) is a study of CD8 T cells in Susac syndrome. RNA amounts of roughly 0.5 to 1 ug underwent reverse transcription with random hexamers. TCRdb fed the immunoSEQ multiplex PCR reads into MiXCR, producing one record per CDR3 protein. Among under 200,000 distinct CDR3 sequences, approximately 94% were seen once, and the ten largest hold roughly 0.12%. Germline CDR1 and CDR2: DFQATT and SNEGSKA (reference sequence). V lost 6 bases, J lost 0 bases, and 12 bases lay in between. The CDR3 is made up of 14 amino acids. This sequence originates from a human donor with Susac syndrome. V usage is TRBV20-1 and J usage is TRBJ1-3; D ambiguous. The sequenced material came from CD4+ T cells from PBMCs. CDR3 nucleotides: TGCAGTGCCCCTCAGTCAGGCTCTGGAAACACCATATATTTT. This sequence encodes CSAPQSGSGNTIYF.